Reported below is one T cell receptor (beta chain). Antigen unknown. The source of the sample is a study of cytomegalovirus exposure and HLA in healthy donors. Study details: Of about 400 genotyped donors, more than 70% clustered with self-reported Caucasian donors. Overall study findings and caveats: Cytomegalovirus status was reportedly diagnosed by the classifier with high sensitivity and specificity.

Nominally healthy donors were sampled, though unrecorded immune exposures were likely. The PCR ran on 60 Vbeta and 13 Jbeta primers. TCRdb keeps only in-frame clones here, not all; method: immunoSEQ multiplex PCR. Seen here are tens of thousands of clones, about 76% observed once, and the top ten hold roughly 5.5%. The TCR comes from a man aged 50 or older in good health and CMV-seronegative. Material: PBMCs.

CDR3 sequence: CSAGTGSYEQYF. The CDR3 DNA reads TGTTCCGCCGGGACAGGGTCCTACGAGCAGTACTTC. The rearrangement joins TRBV7-9 to TRBJ2-7; 9 nucleotides line up with TRBD1. The CDR3 loop spans 12 amino acids. The germline V gene encodes CDR1 SEHNR and CDR2 FQNEAQ (reference sequence).